This T cell receptor (beta chain) was sequenced for a study of CD8 T cells in ankylosing spondylitis. Study outcomes and limitations: Disease-linked clones were reportedly significantly enriched in matched ankylosing spondylitis synovial fluid.

In the case of this clonotype: Its target is unknown.

Scientists made TCR beta libraries using quantitative 5'-RACE with molecular barcodes. TCRdb redid the calling of the 5' RACE reads with MiXCR, one entry per CDR3 protein. The table lists about 360,000 distinct CDR3 sequences, more than 20% of them singletons. Sequencing was done on a sample of blood, either unsorted or a sorted T cell fraction (not recorded which). The clonotype was recovered from a male donor with ankylosing spondylitis or in good health (not recorded which).

As DNA, the CDR3 is TGTGCCAGCAGCCGAACCCCGGCGGGGGGGCGTCAAGAGACCCAGTACTTC. It translates to CASSRTPAGGRQETQYF. The V gene is TRBV4-2, the J gene TRBJ2-5, with TRBD2 matching over 9 bases. V gave up 4 bases and J gave up 2 bases; unmatched junction bases: 11. Germline CDR1 and CDR2: LGHNA and YNFKEQ. This CDR3 is built from 17 residues.